A selection of T cell receptor beta chains follows, all from one sample in a study of blood T cells in healthy people across ages. TCRdb independently ran MiXCR on the 5' RACE reads; one entry per CDR3 protein. The sample includes some 1.4 million distinct CDR3 sequences, 42% seen only once; the top ten take less than 8%. The material sequenced was blood. The source of these receptors is a woman aged 18-29 years in good health. Both conserved end residues are part of each CDR3. The D gene is left open where the match is weak.

V gene,J gene,D gene,CDR3 protein
TRBV5-1,TRBJ1-2,-,CASSGAATEGNGYTF
TRBV6-5,TRBJ1-1,-,CASSYRSGATGTEAFF
TRBV6-1,TRBJ2-1,TRBD2,CASSAASGDCNEQFF
TRBV20-1,TRBJ1-2,TRBD1,CSAKSQGGNYGYTF
TRBV21-1,TRBJ2-7,-,CASMTGSYEQYF
TRBV12-3/TRBV12-4,TRBJ1-1,-,CASVQGRDTEAFF
TRBV6-4,TRBJ1-6,TRBD1,CASSDTRGNSPLHF
TRBV5-1,-,TRBD1,CASRWDSYNEQYF
TRBV10-1,TRBJ2-5,TRBD2,CASSDLASGGRETQYF
TRBV6-6,TRBJ1-4,-,CASSYNTATNEKLFF
TRBV15,TRBJ1-2,-,CATSRDQVWGYTF
TRBV7-2,TRBJ1-2,-,CASSLSGFSYGYTF
TRBV20-1,TRBJ1-2,-,CSASTQGTLGYTF
TRBV12-3/TRBV12-4,TRBJ1-4,TRBD1,CASSPTGTESNEKLFF
TRBV20-1,TRBJ1-4,-,CSARGRWATNEKLFF
TRBV12-3/TRBV12-4,TRBJ2-3,-,CASSYGPAPDTQYF
TRBV3-1,TRBJ1-1,TRBD1,CASSQHAGGVTEAFF
TRBV19,-,TRBD2,CASSIRRENEQYF
TRBV20-1,TRBJ1-6,-,CSARELAANSPLHF
TRBV4-1,TRBJ2-3,TRBD1,CASSQIGQGIPDTQYF